A single sample is the source of the 2 T cell receptor beta chains below, sequenced in a study of blood T cell repertoires in COVID-19 (dated by TCRdb to the early 2020s). Library preparation used the immunoSEQ multiplex PCR assay. TCRdb retrieved this table from immuneACCESS and kept in-frame rearrangements only. Not all clones are present; in checked studies, unresolved V genes account for under half, and no reason is known for the remainder. A total of about 170,000 clones appear in this sample, approximately 84% of them only once. The ten largest clonotypes hold approximately 7.7% of the sample. Sequencing input: peripheral blood. The receptors were gathered from a man in his forties who had recovered from COVID-19.

The chain is built from TRBV19 and TRBJ2-5, with D perhaps matching TRBD1 (6 bases). Trimming stripped 4 bases from V and 1 base from J, with 10 bases between. The CDR3 consists of 14 residues. CDR1 and CDR2 from the germline V gene are LNHDA and SQIVND (reference sequence). The CDR3 DNA reads as TGTGCCAGTAGTAGGGGGACATTCCAAGAGACCCAGTACTTC. Residues: CASSRGTFQETQYF.

In this sample, this clone turned up once. V and J are TRBV5-1 and TRBJ2-1; a weak D match, TRBD1 (5 bases). Germline CDR1 reads SGHRS; CDR2 reads YFSETQ. Trimming left V 2 bases short and J 2 bases short, with 8 bases between. The length of the CDR3 is 14 residues. Written as DNA, the CDR3 is TGCGCCAGCAGCTTTGGGGCCACCTACAATGAGCAGTTCTTC. Translated, it gives CASSFGATYNEQFF.